The 20 T cell receptor beta chains below were found in one sample sequenced in a study of shared clonotypes between healthy human individuals. Assay: immunoSEQ multiplex PCR; the TCRdb copy retains only in-frame clones and omits some. The data contain just over 2,000,000 clones, 85% to 95% of them singletons. Sequencing was done on a sample of naive CD4+ T cells sorted from blood. Noted subset: CD45RA+ positively selected. Receptors were obtained from a man between 18 and 29 years old in good health.

V and J are TRBV5-1 and TRBJ2-1, with a possible D match to TRBD2 (6 bases). V dropped 2 bases and J dropped 3 bases, with 12 bases sitting between them. Germline CDR1 and CDR2: SGHRS and YFSETQ. This CDR3 is 15 amino acids long. The CDR3 sequence: CASSLVRGSYNEQFF. CDR3 coding DNA: TGCGCCAGCAGCTTAGTCCGGGGGAGCTACAATGAGCAGTTCTTC. The full variable domain, with the rest looked up from reference TRBV5-1 and TRBJ2-1, is KAGVTQTPRYLIKTRGQQVTLSCSPISGHRSVSWYQQTPGQGLQFLFEYFSETQRNKGNFPGRFSGRQFSNSRSEMNVSTLELGDSALYLCASSLVRGSYNEQFFGPGTRLTVL.

Of note for this clone: Other DNA sequences within the sample encode an identical CDR3. This chain joins TRBV2 and TRBJ1-6, with 8 bases identical to TRBD1. Germline CDR1 and CDR2: SNHLY and FYNNEI. Unmatched junction bases numbered 5, after V lost 6 bases and J lost 13 bases. The CDR3 is 12 residues long. The CDR3 coding sequence is TGTGCCAGCAGAGGACAGGGACCCCCCCTCCACTTT. Its protein product is CASRGQGPPLHF. The full variable domain, its missing parts supplied by reference TRBV2 and TRBJ1-6, is EPEVTQTPSHQVTQMGQEVILRCVPISNHLYFYWYRQILGQKVEFLVSFYNNEISEKSEIFDDQFSVERPDGSNFTLKIRSTKLEDSAMYFCASRGQGPPLHFGNGTRLTVT.

This CDR3 reads CASSPGNAFKYF. The CDR3 DNA sequence: TGTGCCAGCAGCCCCGGGAACGCATTTAAGTATTTT. V usage is TRBV11-2 and J usage is TRBJ2-3; D perhaps matches TRBD2 (5 bases). Deletions cut 5 bases from V and 13 bases from J, with 16 bases between. The CDR3 spans 12 residues. The germline gives CDR1 SGHAT, CDR2 FQNNGV.

The rearrangement links TRBV7-2 to TRBJ1-2; TRBD1 might be the D (5 bases). V was shortened by 0 bases and J by 8 bases, with 16 bases between the two germline ends. This CDR3 is built from 15 residues. The germline CDR1 and CDR2 sequences are SGHTA and FQGNSA. In DNA, the CDR3 is TGTGCCAGCAGCTTAGCGGTGGCGGGGCCGAGGGGCTACACCTTC. Amino acids: CASSLAVAGPRGYTF.

This chain uses TRBV7-3 with TRBJ2-2, with 7 bases aligning to TRBD1. This CDR3 has 13 residues. J was trimmed by 7 bases and V by 2 bases; bases with no gene match: 1. CDR1 and CDR2 (germline): SGHTA, FQGTGA. In nucleotides, the CDR3 is TGTGCCAGCAGCTTACCAGGGGGCGGGGAGCTGTTTTTT. Translated: CASSLPGGGELFF.

The V gene is TRBV28, the J gene TRBJ1-2, with D perhaps TRBD1 (6 bases). Trimming pared 2 bases from V and 2 bases from J, leaving 15 bases between. Germline CDR1 MDHEN, CDR2 SYDVKM. The CDR3 consists of 16 residues. The CDR3 DNA reads as TGTGCCAGCAGTTTACCCCGGACAGAAGGAAACTATGGCTACACCTTC. As protein: CASSLPRTEGNYGYTF.

As concerns this clone: Within the sample, other DNA sequences also encode this same CDR3. The chain combines TRBV6-5 with TRBJ1-5; D is possibly TRBD1 (6 bases). Germline V gene data show CDR1 as MNHEY and CDR2 as SVGAGI. V was cut by 5 bases and J by 2 bases, with 13 bases left in between. There are 15 residues in the CDR3. The CDR3: CASSRGGQGNQPQHF. For the CDR3, the DNA is TGTGCCAGCAGTAGAGGGGGTCAGGGCAATCAGCCCCAGCATTTT.

V and J are TRBV4-1 and TRBJ2-4; 7 nucleotides align to TRBD1. Germline-derived CDR1 and CDR2 are MGHRA and YSYEKL. V shed 0 bases, J shed 4 bases, and the junction held 3 bases outside the gene matches. The CDR3 totals 15 residues. CDR3 region: CASSQDRDRKNIQYF. The CDR3 DNA follows: TGCGCCAGCAGCCAAGACCGGGACAGAAAAAACATTCAGTACTTC.

The J gene is TRBJ2-5, the V gene TRBV2; D gene ambiguous. V gave up 5 bases and J gave up 1 base, with 11 bases separating them. The CDR3 covers 14 residues. Germline values: CDR1 SNHLY, CDR2 FYNNEI. The CDR3 here is CASSRQAPQETQYF. The CDR3 coding sequence is TGTGCCAGCAGTCGTCAGGCGCCCCAAGAGACCCAGTACTTC.

The chain employs TRBV18 and TRBJ2-7, with 12 bases matching TRBD2. Trimming removed 5 bases from V and 2 bases from J; junction bases left unmatched: 4. CDR1 is KGHSH, CDR2 LQKENI, per germline. The CDR3 covers 15 residues. Here the CDR3 DNA reads TGTGCCAGCTCAGTGACTAGCGGGGGAACCTACGAGCAGTACTTC. Protein sequence: CASSVTSGGTYEQYF. The full variable domain, completed using reference TRBV18 and TRBJ2-7, is NAGVMQNPRHLVRRRGQEARLRCSPMKGHSHVYWYRQLPEEGLKFMVYLQKENIIDESGMPKERFSAEFPKEGPSILRIQQVVRGDSAAYFCASSVTSGGTYEQYFGPGTRLTVT.

This chain links TRBV7-2 with TRBJ2-5; perhaps D is TRBD1 or TRBD2 (6 bases each). The J call may be incorrect, as the DNA end agrees better with TRBJ2-7. The CDR3 is 14 amino acids. CDR1 and CDR2 (germline): SGHTA, FQGNSA. CDR3 protein: CASSLVGGPYEQYF. Written as DNA, the CDR3 is TGTGCCAGCAGCTTAGTGGGGGGCCCCTACGAGCAGTACTTC.

CDR3 sequence reads: CASSEQGGTRGYTF. For the CDR3, the DNA is TGTGCCAGCAGTGAACAGGGGGGGACAAGAGGCTACACCTTC. The chain combines TRBV25-1 with TRBJ1-2; 7 bases match TRBD1. The V gene end was trimmed by 2 bases and the J gene end by 8 bases; junction bases not matched to a gene: 8. Per the germline V gene, CDR1 is MGHDK and CDR2 is SYGVNS. The CDR3 is made up of 14 amino acids.

This chain joins TRBV6-1 and TRBJ1-1, with D uncertain. The CDR3 has 13 residues. CDR1 MNHNS and CDR2 SASEGT come from the germline V gene. Between the trimmed V and J ends, which lost 2 bases and 11 bases, there was a span of 15 bases. This CDR3 reads CASSERGSWRAFF. The CDR3 nucleotides read TGTGCCAGCAGTGAACGGGGTTCGTGGCGCGCTTTCTTT.

This clone came up a few times. The chain carries TRBV4-1 and TRBJ2-7, with 7 bases that match TRBD2. V trimming: 1 base; J trimming: 3 bases; junction bases outside the gene matches: 9. Per the germline V gene, CDR1 is MGHRA and CDR2 is YSYEKL. This CDR3 comprises 16 residues. CDR3 sequence (DNA): TGCGCCAGCAGCCAAGTACCCGGGACTACGATCTACGAGCAGTACTTC. Translating it yields CASSQVPGTTIYEQYF.

The chain combines TRBV7-2 with TRBJ1-5, with TRBD1 as a possible D gene (5 bases). Germline V gives CDR1 SGHTA, CDR2 FQGNSA. V was clipped by 1 base and J by 4 bases, with 11 bases between them. CDR3 length: 15 residues. CDR3 bases: TGTGCCAGCAGCTTAGAGAGGGCAGGGAATCAGCCCCAGCATTTT. This translates into CASSLERAGNQPQHF.

Details on this clone: Distinct nucleotide sequences in the sample also encode this CDR3. The chain employs TRBV20-1 and TRBJ1-3; D is ambiguous. Germline CDR1 and CDR2: DFQATT and SNEGSKA (reference sequence). The ends were cut back, 6 bases at V and 7 bases at J, with 10 bases in the middle. CDR3 length: 11 residues. The DNA of the CDR3 is TGCAGTGCCTCCCCCGGGAACACCATATATTTT. Its translation is CSASPGNTIYF.

The chain has TRBV4-3 and TRBJ1-1; no reliable D call. Germline CDR1 reads LGHNA; CDR2 reads YSLEER. The CDR3 runs to 14 residues. The V gene lost 0 bases and the J gene lost 1 base, with 6 bases spanning the gap. The DNA for the CDR3 is TGCGCCAGCAGCCAAGACTTGGCGAACACTGAAGCTTTCTTT. Protein: CASSQDLANTEAFF.

This chain joins TRBV5-1 and TRBJ2-3; no firm D call. Germline lookup yields CDR1 SGHRS and CDR2 YFSETQ. The CDR3 runs 14 residues. Trimming stripped 4 bases from V and 2 bases from J, with 11 bases between. The CDR3 here is CASSPTPPTDTQYF. CDR3 sequence (DNA): TGCGCCAGCAGCCCAACGCCGCCCACAGATACGCAGTATTTT.

The chain links TRBV30 to TRBJ2-1, with D possibly being TRBD2 (5 bases). The CDR3 spans 11 residues. V gave up 2 bases and J gave up 8 bases, with 7 bases separating them. Germline assignment: CDR1 GTSNPN and CDR2 SVGIG (reference sequence). Here the CDR3 DNA reads TGTGCCTGGAGTCGAGGGTATGAGCAGTTCTTC. Translation gives CAWSRGYEQFF.

The chain uses TRBV10-3 and TRBJ2-1, with 9 bases that match TRBD2. V was clipped by 7 bases and J by 7 bases; unmatched bases: 11. There are 15 residues in the CDR3. Looked up from germline, CDR1 is ENHRY and CDR2 is SYGVKD. CDR3 DNA: TGTGCCATCAATGGCGGGTTAGCGGGGGTAAATGAGCAGTTCTTC. Residues: CAINGGLAGVNEQFF.